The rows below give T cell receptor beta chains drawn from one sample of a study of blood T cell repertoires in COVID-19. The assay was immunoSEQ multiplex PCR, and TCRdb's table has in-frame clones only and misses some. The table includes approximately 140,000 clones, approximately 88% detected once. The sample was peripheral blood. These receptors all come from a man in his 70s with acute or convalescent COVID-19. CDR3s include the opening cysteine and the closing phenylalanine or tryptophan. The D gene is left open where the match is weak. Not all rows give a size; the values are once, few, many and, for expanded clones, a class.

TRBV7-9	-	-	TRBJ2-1	CASSLGREKGNEQFF	TGTGCCAGCAGCTTAGGGCGGGAAAAGGGCAATGAGCAGTTCTTC
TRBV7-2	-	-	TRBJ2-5	CASRSGPSEETQYF	TGTGCCAGCAGGTCAGGTCCCTCCGAAGAGACCCAGTACTTC
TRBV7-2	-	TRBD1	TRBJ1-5	CASSLGGGGQGSQPQHF	TGTGCCAGCAGCCTCGGTGGGGGGGGACAGGGCAGTCAGCCCCAGCATTTT
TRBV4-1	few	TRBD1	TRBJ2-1	CASSSLRAGGSYNEQFF	TGCGCCAGCAGTTCCCTAAGGGCAGGGGGAAGTTACAATGAGCAGTTCTTC
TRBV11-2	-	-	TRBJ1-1	CASSRGRVTEAFF	TGTGCCAGCAGCCGCGGGAGGGTTACTGAAGCTTTCTTT
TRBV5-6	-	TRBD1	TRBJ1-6	CASSLSDRTYSPLHF	TGTGCCAGCAGCTTGTCGGACAGGACTTATTCACCCCTCCACTTT
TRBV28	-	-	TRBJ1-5	CATTSGTSQPQHF	TGTGCCACGACCTCCGGGACATCACAGCCCCAGCATTTT
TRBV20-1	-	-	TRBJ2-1	CSAQVYNEQFF	TGCAGTGCCCAGGTGTACAATGAGCAGTTCTTC
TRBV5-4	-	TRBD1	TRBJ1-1	CASSLWIGTGGEGAFF	TGTGCCAGCAGCTTGTGGATAGGGACAGGGGGCGAAGGGGCTTTCTTT
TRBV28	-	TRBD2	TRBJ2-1	CASSCLGLAGGCNEQFF	TGTGCCAGCAGTTGCTTAGGACTAGCGGGGGGCTGCAATGAGCAGTTCTTC
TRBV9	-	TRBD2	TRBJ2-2	CASTAGTSDGGELFF	TGTGCCAGCACCGCCGGGACTAGCGATGGCGGGGAGCTGTTTTTT
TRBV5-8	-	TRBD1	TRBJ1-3	CASSFRTGSGNTIYF	TGTGCCAGCAGCTTTCGGACAGGGTCTGGAAACACCATATATTTT
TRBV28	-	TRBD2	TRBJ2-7	CASSLSSGIAHEQYF	TGTGCCAGCAGTTTATCTAGCGGCATCGCACACGAGCAGTACTTC
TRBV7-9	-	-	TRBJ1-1	CASRFSQQGSEAFF	TGTGCCAGCAGGTTCTCCCAGCAGGGGTCTGAAGCTTTCTTT
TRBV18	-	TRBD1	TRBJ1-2	CASSPDRGSYGYTF	TGTGCCAGCTCCCCGGACAGGGGGAGCTATGGCTACACCTTC
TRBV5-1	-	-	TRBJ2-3	CASSFLGAVVDTQYF	TGCGCCAGCAGCTTTCTCGGAGCCGTCGTAGATACGCAGTATTTT
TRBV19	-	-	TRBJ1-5	CASTVWGSRLGDQPQHF	TGTGCCAGCACGGTTTGGGGCTCACGCCTAGGCGATCAGCCCCAGCATTTT
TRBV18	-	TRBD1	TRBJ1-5	CASSPSGGEGNQPQHF	TGTGCCAGCTCACCGTCAGGGGGTGAGGGCAATCAGCCCCAGCATTTT
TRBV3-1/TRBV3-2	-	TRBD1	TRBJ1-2	CASSLGQDFYGYTF	TGTGCCAGCAGCTTAGGACAGGACTTCTATGGCTACACCTTC
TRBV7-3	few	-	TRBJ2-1	CASSRNSNTYNEQFF	TGTGCCAGCAGCAGGAACAGTAATACCTACAATGAGCAGTTCTTC
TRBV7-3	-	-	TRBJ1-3	CASSPSGVGNTIYF	TGTGCCAGCAGCCCTTCAGGGGTCGGAAACACCATATATTTT
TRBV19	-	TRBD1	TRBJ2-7	CASSNNRGRSYEQYF	TGTGCCAGTAGTAACAACAGGGGCCGATCCTACGAGCAGTACTTC
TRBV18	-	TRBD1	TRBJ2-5	CASSPRSRQGALETQYF	TGTGCCAGCTCACCTCGGAGTCGGCAGGGGGCTTTGGAGACCCAGTACTTC
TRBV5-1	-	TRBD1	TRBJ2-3	CASSRSGQGLDTQYF	TGCGCCAGCAGCCGCTCGGGACAGGGGTTAGATACGCAGTATTTT